This TCR beta chain was identified during a study of cytotoxic CD8 clonotypes in ibrutinib-treated CLL. Background on the study: Response samples followed a median around 11 months of treatment, range 6 to 36.

The CDR3 is 14 amino acids. Germline V lookup: CDR1 MDHEN, CDR2 SYDVKM. With 6 bases clipped from V and 2 bases from J, the junction kept 7 bases outside the gene matches. Sequencing was designed to attain a depth spanning 1 in 200,000 to 1 in 1 million T cells. This table comes from immunoSEQ multiplex PCR, and its TCRdb copy is limited to in-frame clones, with some not included. The sample yields 160,000 or so clones, around 80% seen once. The source material was PBMCs, sampled after 24 months of ibrutinib treatment. The V gene is TRBV28, the J gene TRBJ2-7; 7 bases line up with TRBD1. The source of this sequence is a human donor with chronic lymphocytic leukemia. The CDR3 nucleotides are TGTGCCAGCAGCGCCGGGACAGCGCCCTACGAGCAGTACTTC. Its protein product is CASSAGTAPYEQYF. The variable domain in full, with the rest retrieved from reference TRBV28 and TRBJ2-7, is DVKVTQSSRYLVKRTGEKVFLECVQDMDHENMFWYRQDPGLGLRLIYFSYDVKMKEKGDIPEGYSVSREKKERFSLILESASTNQTSMYLCASSAGTAPYEQYFGPGTRLTVT.